The clone carrying this T cell receptor (beta chain) appeared a few times. In germline, CDR1 is SNHLY, CDR2 FYNNEI. The trim removed 5 bases at V and 1 base at J, leaving 5 bases unmatched. CDR3 length equals 16 residues. Method: immunoSEQ multiplex PCR; TCRdb's copy keeps in-frame clones and lacks some. Of about 15,000 clones listed, around 88% were seen once; the top ten hold roughly 8.8%. This entry comes from a study of blood T cell repertoires in COVID-19. The sample consisted of peripheral blood. The clonotype comes from a human donor in a cohort sampled during active COVID-19. V is TRBV2 and J is TRBJ1-1, with 12 nucleotides matching TRBD1. The CDR3 DNA is TGTGCCAGCAGTTGGGACAGGGGGCTAGCGAACACTGAAGCTTTCTTT. It specifies CASSWDRGLANTEAFF.